The clone carrying this T cell receptor (beta chain) was counted only a few times. What it recognizes is unknown. These data are taken from a study of T-cell memory formation after mild COVID-19. Study at large: TCR clusters showed largely donor specificity. Broader study findings: The main location of contracting CD4+ clones was CM and EM, and that of contracting CD8+ clones was EMRA. Memory sampled before infection contained some responding clones, suggesting cross-reactive memory joined.

UMIs and sample barcodes were carried by the TCR alpha and TCR beta cDNA libraries that 5'RACE produced using constant-segment primers. TCRdb analysed the 5' RACE reads with MiXCR anew, one entry per CDR3 protein. The sample has some 290,000 distinct CDR3 sequences, roughly 17% seen once. This clonotype was obtained from a man aged 18 to 29 who had mild COVID-19 (a few samples of this study predate the infection). Cell type and time point are not known. Sample: PBMCs or a T cell subset sorted from them (not recorded which).

The CDR3 reads CASSQGQDYGYTF. For the CDR3, the DNA is TGTGCCAGCTCTCAGGGACAGGACTATGGCTACACCTTC. The V call is TRBV18, the J call TRBJ1-2; 8 bases agree with TRBD1. Losses at the gene ends were 6 bases for V and 3 bases for J; bases not matched to a gene: 3. Looked up from germline, CDR1 is KGHSH and CDR2 is LQKENI. The CDR3 has 13 residues.